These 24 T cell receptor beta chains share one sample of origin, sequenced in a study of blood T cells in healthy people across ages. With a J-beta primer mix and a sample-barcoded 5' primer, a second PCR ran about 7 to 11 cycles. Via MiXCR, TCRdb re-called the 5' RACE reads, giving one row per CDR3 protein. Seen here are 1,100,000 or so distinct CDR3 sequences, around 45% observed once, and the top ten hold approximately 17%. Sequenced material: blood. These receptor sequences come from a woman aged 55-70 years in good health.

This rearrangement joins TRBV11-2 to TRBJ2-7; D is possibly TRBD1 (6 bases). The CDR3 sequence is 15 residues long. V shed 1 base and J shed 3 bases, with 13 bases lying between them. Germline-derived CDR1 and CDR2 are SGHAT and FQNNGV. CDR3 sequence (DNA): TGTGCCAGCAGCTTAGGAACAGGGTTTGTCTACGAGCAGTACTTC. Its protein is CASSLGTGFVYEQYF.

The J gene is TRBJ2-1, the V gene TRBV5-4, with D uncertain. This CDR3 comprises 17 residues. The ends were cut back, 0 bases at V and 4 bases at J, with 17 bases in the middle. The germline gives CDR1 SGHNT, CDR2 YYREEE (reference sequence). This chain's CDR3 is CASSLARSTNPYNEQFF. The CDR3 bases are TGTGCCAGCAGCTTGGCCAGGTCTACCAACCCTTACAATGAGCAGTTCTTC.

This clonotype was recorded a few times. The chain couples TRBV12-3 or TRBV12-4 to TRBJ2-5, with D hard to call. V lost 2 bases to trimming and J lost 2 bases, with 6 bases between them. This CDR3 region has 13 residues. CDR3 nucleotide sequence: TGTGCCAGCAGTTTAAATGGGCAAGAGACCCAGTACTTC. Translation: CASSLNGQETQYF.

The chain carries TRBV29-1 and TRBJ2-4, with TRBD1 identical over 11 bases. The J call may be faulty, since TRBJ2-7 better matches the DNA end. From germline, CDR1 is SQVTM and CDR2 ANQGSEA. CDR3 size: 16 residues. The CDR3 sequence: CSVEWVDRTGGDEQYF. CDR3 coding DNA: TGCAGCGTTGAATGGGTCGACAGGACAGGGGGCGACGAGCAGTACTTC.

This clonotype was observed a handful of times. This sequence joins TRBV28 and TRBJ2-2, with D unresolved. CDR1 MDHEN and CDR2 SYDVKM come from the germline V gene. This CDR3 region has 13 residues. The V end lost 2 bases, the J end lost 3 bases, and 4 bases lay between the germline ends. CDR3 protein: CASSLDYTGELFF. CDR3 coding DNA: TGTGCCAGCAGTTTAGATTACACCGGGGAGCTGTTTTTT.

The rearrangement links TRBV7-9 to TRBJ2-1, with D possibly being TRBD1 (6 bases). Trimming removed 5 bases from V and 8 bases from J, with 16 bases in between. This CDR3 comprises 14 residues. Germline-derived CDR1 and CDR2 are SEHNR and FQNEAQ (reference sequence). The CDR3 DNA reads TGTGCCAGCAGCAAGGATCCTAGGGGGTATGAGCAGTTCTTC. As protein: CASSKDPRGYEQFF.

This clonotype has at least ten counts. This chain's CDR3 is CASSLEYNSYEQYF. CDR3 sequence (DNA): TGTGCCAGCAGCTTAGAATACAACTCCTACGAGCAGTACTTC. The chain carries TRBV7-2 and TRBJ2-7; no definite D call. Germline CDR1 is SGHTA and CDR2 is FQGNSA. V lost 1 base and J lost 0, with 7 bases in between. The CDR3 extends over 14 amino acids.

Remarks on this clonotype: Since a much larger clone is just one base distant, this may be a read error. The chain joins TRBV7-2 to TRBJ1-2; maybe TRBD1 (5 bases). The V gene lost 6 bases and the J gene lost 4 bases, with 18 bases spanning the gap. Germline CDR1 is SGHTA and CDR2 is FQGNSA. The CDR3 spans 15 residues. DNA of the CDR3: TGTGCCAGCAGTTCTGAGTGGGGGACGGCCTATGGCTACACCTTC. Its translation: CASSSEWGTAYGYTF.

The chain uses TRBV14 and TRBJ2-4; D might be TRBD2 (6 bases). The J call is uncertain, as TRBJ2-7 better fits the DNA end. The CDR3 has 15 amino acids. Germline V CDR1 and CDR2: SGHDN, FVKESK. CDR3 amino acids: CASSQDRGRHYEQYF. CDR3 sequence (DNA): TGTGCCAGCAGCCAAGATCGGGGGAGACATTACGAGCAGTACTTC.

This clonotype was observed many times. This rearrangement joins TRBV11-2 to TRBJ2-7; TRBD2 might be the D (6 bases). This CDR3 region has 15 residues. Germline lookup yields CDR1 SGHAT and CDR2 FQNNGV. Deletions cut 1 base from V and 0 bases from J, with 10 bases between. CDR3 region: CASSLALDYSYEQYF. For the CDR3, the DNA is TGTGCCAGCAGCTTAGCTTTGGACTACTCCTACGAGCAGTACTTC.

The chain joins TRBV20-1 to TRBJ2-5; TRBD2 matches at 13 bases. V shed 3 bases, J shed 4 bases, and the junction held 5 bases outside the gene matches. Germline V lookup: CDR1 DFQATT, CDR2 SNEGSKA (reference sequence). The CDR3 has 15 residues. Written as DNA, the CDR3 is TGCAGTGCTAGTGGACTAGCGGGAGTATCAGAGACCCAGTACTTC. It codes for CSASGLAGVSETQYF.

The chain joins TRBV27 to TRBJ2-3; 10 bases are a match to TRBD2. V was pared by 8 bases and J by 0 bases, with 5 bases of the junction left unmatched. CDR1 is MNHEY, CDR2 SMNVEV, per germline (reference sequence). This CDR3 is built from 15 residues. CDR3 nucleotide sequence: TGTGCCAGCCGTAGCGGGAGGTTTAGCACAGATACGCAGTATTTT. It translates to CASRSGRFSTDTQYF.

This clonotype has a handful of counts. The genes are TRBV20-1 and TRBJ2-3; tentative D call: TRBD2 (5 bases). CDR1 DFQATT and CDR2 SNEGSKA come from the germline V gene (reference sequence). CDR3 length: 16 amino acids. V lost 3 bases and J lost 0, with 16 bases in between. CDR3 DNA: TGCAGTGCTAGCGCCCGACTAACTTTTAGCACAGATACGCAGTATTTT. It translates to CSASARLTFSTDTQYF.

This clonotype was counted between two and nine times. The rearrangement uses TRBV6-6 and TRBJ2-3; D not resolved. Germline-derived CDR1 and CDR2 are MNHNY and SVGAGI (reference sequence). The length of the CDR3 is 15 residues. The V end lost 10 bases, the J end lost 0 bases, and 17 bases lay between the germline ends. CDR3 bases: TGTGCCACCCACGGTGGCGGTTGGAGCACAGATACGCAGTATTTT. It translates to CATHGGGWSTDTQYF.

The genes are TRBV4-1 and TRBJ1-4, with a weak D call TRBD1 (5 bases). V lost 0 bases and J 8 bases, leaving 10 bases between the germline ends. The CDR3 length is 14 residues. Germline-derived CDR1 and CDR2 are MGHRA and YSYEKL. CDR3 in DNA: TGCGCCAGCAGCCAAGATCAGACAGACGAAAAACTGTTTTTT. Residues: CASSQDQTDEKLFF.

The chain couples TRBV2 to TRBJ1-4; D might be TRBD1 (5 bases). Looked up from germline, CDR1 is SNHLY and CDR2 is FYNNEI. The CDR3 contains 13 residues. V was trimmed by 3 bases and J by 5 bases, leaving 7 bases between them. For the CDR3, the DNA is TGTGCCAGCAGTGACAGGGACAATGAAAAACTGTTTTTT. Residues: CASSDRDNEKLFF.

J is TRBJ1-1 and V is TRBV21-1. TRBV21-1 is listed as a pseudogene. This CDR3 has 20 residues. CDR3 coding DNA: TGTGCCAGCAGCGGTCCGGTAGCGGGCAGGGAAAAGTTCGGGAACACTGAAGCTTTCTTT. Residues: CASSGPVAGREKFGNTEAFF.

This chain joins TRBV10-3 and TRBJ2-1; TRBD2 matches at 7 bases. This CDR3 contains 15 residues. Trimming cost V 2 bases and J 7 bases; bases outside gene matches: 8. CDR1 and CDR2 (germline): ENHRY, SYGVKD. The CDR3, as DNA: TGTGCCATCAGTGAGACGGCGGGAGTTCAGAATGAGCAGTTCTTC. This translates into CAISETAGVQNEQFF.

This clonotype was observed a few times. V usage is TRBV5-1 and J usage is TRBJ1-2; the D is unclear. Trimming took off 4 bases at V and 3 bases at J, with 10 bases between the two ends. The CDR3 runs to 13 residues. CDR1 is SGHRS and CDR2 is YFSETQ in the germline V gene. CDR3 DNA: TGCGCCAGCAGCGTGGAACCTGACTATGGCTACACCTTC. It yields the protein CASSVEPDYGYTF. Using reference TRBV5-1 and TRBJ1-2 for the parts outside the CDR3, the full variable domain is KAGVTQTPRYLIKTRGQQVTLSCSPISGHRSVSWYQQTPGQGLQFLFEYFSETQRNKGNFPGRFSGRQFSNSRSEMNVSTLELGDSALYLCASSVEPDYGYTFGSGTRLTVV.

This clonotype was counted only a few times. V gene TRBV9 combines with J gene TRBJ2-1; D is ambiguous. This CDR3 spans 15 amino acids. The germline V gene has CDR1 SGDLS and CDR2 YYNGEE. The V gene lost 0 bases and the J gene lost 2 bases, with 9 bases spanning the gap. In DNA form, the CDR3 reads TGTGCCAGCAGCGTAGGGGCAGTTGCCTACAATGAGCAGTTCTTC. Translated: CASSVGAVAYNEQFF.

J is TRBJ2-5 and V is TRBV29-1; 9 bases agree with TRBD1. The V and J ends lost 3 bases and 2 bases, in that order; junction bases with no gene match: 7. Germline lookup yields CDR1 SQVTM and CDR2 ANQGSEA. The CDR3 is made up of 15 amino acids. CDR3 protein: CSVDPEDRGQETQYF. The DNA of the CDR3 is TGCAGCGTTGACCCGGAGGACAGGGGTCAAGAGACCCAGTACTTC.

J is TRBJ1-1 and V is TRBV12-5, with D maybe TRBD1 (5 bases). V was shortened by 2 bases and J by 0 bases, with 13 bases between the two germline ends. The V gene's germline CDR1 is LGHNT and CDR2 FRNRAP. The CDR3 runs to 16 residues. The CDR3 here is CASGLIHGGVNTEAFF. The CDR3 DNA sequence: TGTGCTAGTGGTTTGATTCACGGGGGAGTGAACACTGAAGCTTTCTTT.

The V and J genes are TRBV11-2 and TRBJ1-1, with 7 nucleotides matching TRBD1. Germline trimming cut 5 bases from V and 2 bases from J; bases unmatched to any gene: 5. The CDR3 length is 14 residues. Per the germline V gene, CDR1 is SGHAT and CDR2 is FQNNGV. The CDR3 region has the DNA TGTGCCAGCAGCCAACAGGGGAAAAACACTGAAGCTTTCTTT. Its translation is CASSQQGKNTEAFF.

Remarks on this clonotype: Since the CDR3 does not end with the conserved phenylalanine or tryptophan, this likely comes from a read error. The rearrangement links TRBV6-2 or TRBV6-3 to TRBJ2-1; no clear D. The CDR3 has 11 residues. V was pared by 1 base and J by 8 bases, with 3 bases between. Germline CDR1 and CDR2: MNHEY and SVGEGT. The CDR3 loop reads CASSYLDEQFI. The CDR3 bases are TGTGCCAGCAGTTACTTGGATGAGCAGTTCATC.